This T cell receptor beta chain came from a study of graft-versus-host responses after intestinal transplantation (dated by TCRdb to the early 2020s). In the study overall: The transplants that recipients got were multivisceral, liver-intestinal, or isolated intestinal. All recipients received anti-thymocyte globulin induction followed by maintenance tacrolimus and steroids for three to four years. Bulk TCR-beta CDR3 sequencing was used to track graft-versus-host and host-versus-graft alloreactive T cell clones in the graft, circulation and bone marrow after intestinal transplantation. To identify alloreactive clones, pre-transplant mixed lymphocyte reaction products were sequenced and compared with unstimulated pre-transplant donor and recipient T cells. A cohort of about 25 intestinal transplant recipients, including one retransplant, was enrolled, and a few patients lacking pretransplant specimens were excluded. A peak of at least 4% donor T cells among recipient peripheral blood mononuclear cells was the definition used for donor T cell macrochimerism. Samples from a few later patients were sequenced in-house on an Illumina MiSeq with MiXCR processing rather than by the commercial service.

Comments on this clone: Its antigen is still unknown. There are no base qualities to consult, and no much larger clone falls within one base.

The study at large found these results: The conclusions were limited by the relatively low number and heterogeneity of the intestinal transplant patients. Patients with donor T cell macrochimerism had high GvH to HvG T cell clonal ratios in their allografts. GvH clones turned up in recipient bone marrow, with some appearing earlier in ileal mucosa or blood, a pattern consistent with an intestinal mucosal origin. Early after transplant, declines in HvG clones were associated with peak levels of circulating GvH clones.

Library creation used the immunoSEQ multiplex PCR assay. In most patients, genomic DNA was isolated using the Qiagen DNeasy Blood and Tissue Kit and sent frozen to Adaptive Biotechnologies for TCR sequencing. For most patients, high-throughput TCR-beta CDR3 sequencing of genomic DNA was performed by Adaptive Biotechnologies. In the paper's pipeline: Adaptive's ImmunoSEQ software was the source of the TCR sequencing data for about 20 patients, while three other patients were processed with MiXCR and VDJtools. CD4 versus CD8 sorting errors were corrected by removing sequences found in both subsets at a frequency ratio below 5:1. CDR3 nucleotide sequences shared between donor and recipient were removed because the origin of such sequences could not be assigned. To be classed as alloreactive, a clone needed at least 2-fold expansion over unstimulated cells and a minimum CFSE-low frequency of 0.002% (template counts) or 0.001% (read counts). Clones were considered mappable if detected in sequenced pre-transplant spleen, lymph node, or MLR CFSE-low populations of the donor or recipient. Cumulative frequency of alloreactive clones was calculated as a percentage of all sequences weighted by copy number. The source is immuneACCESS, and TCRdb retained only in-frame sequences with V and J called. Part of the clones is not carried over; for the studies checked, unresolved V genes explain less than half of this, and the remainder is unexplained. That table furnishes V, J and clone size, whereas the DNA furnished D and trimming. The sample table contains about 98,000 clones; only one count was recorded for under 85% of them. Together, the top ten hold 17% of the sample.

The time point tag for this specimen amounts to: cells obtained before transplantation from donor or recipient. CD3+CD4+ and CD3+CD8+ populations were FACS-sorted from unstimulated pre-transplant donor and recipient cells taken from spleen or lymph nodes. Trimming costs V 6 bases and J 4 bases, and their ends lie 7 bases apart. Looking up the germline V gene yields CDR1 MDHEN and CDR2 SYDVKM. Counted from cysteine to phenylalanine, this CDR3 has 11 amino acids. Only the CDR3 DNA is retained, 33 bases long and in frame from the first base. Recombination connected TRBV28 to TRBJ2-7, with the D gene not confidently named. The input for sequencing was unstimulated CD8+ T cells sorted from spleen or lymph node cells, taken before intestinal transplant. The sequence came from a human donor who received an intestinal transplant. CDR3 loop: CASSHGYEQYF. In nucleotides, the sequence is TGTGCCAGCAGCCACGGATACGAGCAGTACTTC. When the CDR3 is completed using the reference TRBV28 and TRBJ2-7 genes on either side, the full variable domain is DVKVTQSSRYLVKRTGEKVFLECVQDMDHENMFWYRQDPGLGLRLIYFSYDVKMKEKGDIPEGYSVSREKKERFSLILESASTNQTSMYLCASSHGYEQYFGPGTRLTVT.